Each of the 22 T cell receptor beta chains below was sequenced from the same sample in a study of blood T cell repertoires in COVID-19. Clones were read by immunoSEQ multiplex PCR, and TCRdb kept only the in-frame ones, dropping some. The data contain about 180,000 clones, 81% of them singletons. The sequenced material came from peripheral blood. These receptors all come from an elderly woman with COVID-19, enrolled during active disease.

This clone occurred once. The rearrangement joins TRBV6-6 to TRBJ1-2; 8 bases align to TRBD1. The CDR3 is made up of 15 amino acids. Unmatched junction bases numbered 9, after V lost 2 bases and J lost 7 bases. Germline CDR1 reads MNHNY; CDR2 reads SVGAGI (reference sequence). Here the CDR3 reads CASSYPPDRAAGYTF. The CDR3 nucleotides are TGTGCCAGCAGTTACCCCCCGGACAGGGCTGCTGGCTACACCTTC.

The chain carries TRBV11-2 and TRBJ1-3; 7 bases are shared with TRBD1. Germline V gene lookup returns CDR1 SGHAT and CDR2 FQNNGV. The CDR3 is 18 amino acids. Losses at the gene ends were 2 bases for V and 2 bases for J; bases not matched to a gene: 12. CDR3 sequence (DNA): TGTGCCAGCAGCTTAAGGGGATATACAGGGGTCGCTGGAAACACCATATATTTT. Translating it yields CASSLRGYTGVAGNTIYF.

In this sample, this clone turned up many times. This chain connects TRBV18 to TRBJ1-2; D uncertain. The germline V and J ends were trimmed by 2 bases and 0 bases, with 10 bases remaining between them. Germline V lookup: CDR1 KGHSH, CDR2 LQKENI. The CDR3 consists of 15 residues. The chain's CDR3 is CASSPTGGANYGYTF. The CDR3 DNA reads TGTGCCAGCTCACCAACGGGAGGTGCTAACTATGGCTACACCTTC. Full variable domain (remainder filled in from reference TRBV18 and TRBJ1-2): NAGVMQNPRHLVRRRGQEARLRCSPMKGHSHVYWYRQLPEEGLKFMVYLQKENIIDESGMPKERFSAEFPKEGPSILRIQQVVRGDSAAYFCASSPTGGANYGYTFGSGTRLTVV.

V and J are TRBV5-1 and TRBJ2-1, with D tentatively TRBD2 (6 bases). The CDR3 has 15 residues. The V end lost 1 base, the J end lost 3 bases, and 11 bases lay between the germline ends. The V gene's germline CDR1 is SGHRS and CDR2 YFSETQ. CDR3 residues: CASSLSGRGYNEQFF. CDR3 sequence (DNA): TGCGCCAGCAGCTTGTCTGGGCGGGGCTACAATGAGCAGTTCTTC.

This clone turned up a few times. The V gene is TRBV7-9, the J gene TRBJ2-1; no clear D gene. Germline V CDR1 and CDR2: SEHNR, FQNEAQ (reference sequence). V was clipped by 5 bases and J by 7 bases, with 9 bases between them. The length of the CDR3 is 12 residues. The CDR3 loop reads CASSTQVNEQFF. CDR3 nucleotides: TGTGCCAGCAGCACCCAGGTGAATGAGCAGTTCTTC.

The chain links TRBV12-3 or TRBV12-4 to TRBJ2-7; TRBD1 matches 8 bases. Germline trimming cut 6 bases from V and 4 bases from J; bases unmatched to any gene: 5. The CDR3 consists of 13 residues. Here the CDR3 DNA reads TGTGCCAGCAGCACAGGGGGAGGATACGAGCAGTACTTC. It encodes CASSTGGGYEQYF.

This sequence joins TRBV19 and TRBJ2-4, with TRBD2 identical over 10 bases. CDR3 length equals 16 residues. In germline, CDR1 is LNHDA, CDR2 SQIVND (reference sequence). The V gene end was trimmed by 6 bases and the J gene end by 1 base; junction bases not matched to a gene: 6. DNA of the CDR3: TGTGCCAGTAGGGCTAGCGGGAGTACGGCCAAAAACATTCAGTACTTC. Encoded protein: CASRASGSTAKNIQYF.

The gene calls are TRBV5-1 and TRBJ2-3, with D tentatively TRBD1 (6 bases). Germline V gives CDR1 SGHRS, CDR2 YFSETQ. V lost 2 bases and J 3 bases, leaving 13 bases between the germline ends. The CDR3 sequence is 15 residues long. In nucleotides, the CDR3 is TGCGCCAGCAGCTTTGCAGGGGTGGGAACAGATACGCAGTATTTT. Amino acids: CASSFAGVGTDTQYF.

V usage is TRBV11-2 and J usage is TRBJ1-3; 10 positions match TRBD1. V lost 5 bases, J lost 2 bases, and 6 bases stayed unmatched. CDR1 and CDR2 from the germline V gene are SGHAT and FQNNGV. The CDR3 has 16 residues. The CDR3: CASSLSGTGAGNTIYF. DNA for the CDR3: TGTGCCAGCAGCCTATCCGGGACAGGGGCTGGAAACACCATATATTTT. Looking up the rest from reference TRBV11-2 and TRBJ1-3 gives the full variable domain: EAGVAQSPRYKIIEKRQSVAFWCNPISGHATLYWYQQILGQGPKLLIQFQNNGVVDDSQLPKDRFSAERLKGVDSTLKIQPAKLEDSAVYLCASSLSGTGAGNTIYFGEGSWLTVV.

The chain links TRBV2 to TRBJ2-7; TRBD2 aligns across 8 bases. Germline V lookup: CDR1 SNHLY, CDR2 FYNNEI. The CDR3 is 14 residues long. The junction had 5 bases not matched to a gene; V was cut back by 4 bases and J by 3 bases. CDR3 sequence: CASSVERESYEQYF. The CDR3 nucleotides are TGTGCCAGCAGTGTTGAGCGGGAGAGCTACGAGCAGTACTTC.

The CDR3 sequence is CASSFLAGGLGEQYF. The CDR3 DNA follows: TGCGCCAGCAGCTTTCTAGCGGGGGGTTTAGGCGAGCAGTACTTC. The chain carries TRBV5-1 and TRBJ2-7; 11 positions agree with TRBD2. CDR3 length: 15 residues. V shed 2 bases and J 6 bases; nucleotides not matched to a gene: 7. Germline assignment: CDR1 SGHRS and CDR2 YFSETQ.

V usage is TRBV5-1 and J usage is TRBJ2-3; TRBD2 aligns across 10 bases. The CDR3 extends over 16 amino acids. Germline-derived CDR1 and CDR2 are SGHRS and YFSETQ. Trimming removed 4 bases from V and 3 bases from J; junction bases left unmatched: 8. The CDR3 nucleotides read TGCGCCAGCAGCCCCTTAGCGGGGGGCCAGACAGATACGCAGTATTTT. It translates to CASSPLAGGQTDTQYF.

The V and J genes are TRBV6-1 and TRBJ2-1; tentatively, D is TRBD1 (5 bases). The CDR3 extends over 15 amino acids. V lost 1 base and J lost 4, with 11 bases in between. Germline CDR1 is MNHNS and CDR2 is SASEGT. This chain's CDR3 is CASSEEDNVYNEQFF. The CDR3 coding sequence is TGTGCCAGCAGTGAAGAGGACAATGTATACAATGAGCAGTTCTTC.

V is TRBV18 and J is TRBJ1-1; D call uncertain. Trimming took off 4 bases at V and 0 bases at J, with 12 bases between the two ends. The V gene's germline CDR1 is KGHSH and CDR2 LQKENI. The CDR3 contains 15 residues. In nucleotides, the CDR3 is TGTGCCAGCTCACTTGTATCCGTTATGAACACTGAAGCTTTCTTT. Amino acids: CASSLVSVMNTEAFF.

The V and J genes are TRBV7-9 and TRBJ1-2, with D possibly matching TRBD1 (6 bases). The CDR3 spans 14 residues. V dropped 4 bases and J dropped 5 bases, with 14 bases sitting between them. CDR1 SEHNR and CDR2 FQNEAQ come from the germline V gene (reference sequence). CDR3 region: CASSSAGAEYGYTF. The CDR3 region has the DNA TGTGCCAGCAGCTCCGCGGGGGCGGAATATGGCTACACCTTC. Full variable domain (missing parts from reference TRBV7-9 and TRBJ1-2): DTGVSQNPRHKITKRGQNVTFRCDPISEHNRLYWYRQTLGQGPEFLTYFQNEAQLEKSRLLSDRFSAERPKGSFSTLEIQRTEQGDSAMYLCASSSAGAEYGYTFGSGTRLTVV.

This chain uses TRBV28 with TRBJ2-3, with a possible D match to TRBD1 (6 bases). Germline V CDR1 and CDR2: MDHEN, SYDVKM. V was trimmed by 6 bases and J by 2 bases, leaving 12 bases between them. The CDR3 has 14 residues. This chain's CDR3 is CASSAGATTDTQYF. The CDR3, as DNA: TGTGCCAGCAGCGCAGGGGCGACCACAGATACGCAGTATTTT.

J is TRBJ2-7 and V is TRBV5-1; D gene unclear. This CDR3 has 16 amino acids. Germline V gene lookup returns CDR1 SGHRS and CDR2 YFSETQ. Deletions cut 0 bases from V and 9 bases from J, with 22 bases between. The CDR3, as DNA: TGCGCCAGCAGCTTGGCGACACCATCTTCGGCCTACACGCAGTACTTC. This codes for CASSLATPSSAYTQYF.

This chain uses TRBV28 with TRBJ1-2, with D unresolved. V was trimmed by 3 bases and J by 5 bases, leaving 10 bases between them. This CDR3 has 13 residues. Germline CDR1 reads MDHEN; CDR2 reads SYDVKM. CDR3 in DNA: TGTGCCAGCAGTTTCAGTAGAGGGTATGGCTACACCTTC. This encodes CASSFSRGYGYTF.

The V call is TRBV18, the J call TRBJ2-3; 11 bases map to TRBD1. The V and J ends lost 6 bases and 9 bases, in that order; junction bases with no gene match: 8. Germline CDR1 is KGHSH and CDR2 is LQKENI. The CDR3 spans 14 residues. CDR3 DNA sequence: TGTGCCAGCTCTCCAGGGGGACAGGGGGTGACGCAGTATTTT. This encodes CASSPGGQGVTQYF. Full variable domain (remainder filled in from reference TRBV18 and TRBJ2-3): NAGVMQNPRHLVRRRGQEARLRCSPMKGHSHVYWYRQLPEEGLKFMVYLQKENIIDESGMPKERFSAEFPKEGPSILRIQQVVRGDSAAYFCASSPGGQGVTQYFGPGTRLTVL.

The chain links TRBV27 to TRBJ2-7; tentative D call: TRBD2 (6 bases). V was trimmed by 11 bases and J by 1 base, leaving 15 bases between them. This CDR3 spans 13 amino acids. Per the germline V gene, CDR1 is MNHEY and CDR2 is SMNVEV (reference sequence). CDR3 sequence (DNA): TGTGCCTCCTCGGGACTGGCGTCCTACGAGCAGTACTTC. It codes for CASSGLASYEQYF.

The chain links TRBV4-2 to TRBJ1-2; D unclear. CDR1 LGHNA and CDR2 YNFKEQ come from the germline V gene. Trimming removed 4 bases from V and 0 bases from J, with 15 bases in between. The CDR3 consists of 16 residues. CDR3 amino acids: CASSPAAEGPNYGYTF. The DNA for the CDR3 is TGTGCCAGCAGCCCAGCGGCGGAAGGTCCTAACTATGGCTACACCTTC.

The chain joins TRBV19 to TRBJ2-7, with TRBD1 identical over 9 bases. Trimming cost V 3 bases and J 5 bases; bases outside gene matches: 8. Germline-derived CDR1 and CDR2 are LNHDA and SQIVND (reference sequence). The CDR3 spans 15 residues. The CDR3 bases are TGTGCCAGTAGTATTTGGGACAGGGATGCGAACGAGCAGTACTTC. It translates to CASSIWDRDANEQYF.